This T cell receptor (beta chain) was captured by sequencing in a study of T cells in Graves' hyperthyroidism and ophthalmopathy. The study's findings and limits: Ophthalmopathy was separated from stable hyperthyroidism by a 13 V-J model. Before onset, ophthalmopathy was predicted by the model a median approximately 6.5 months earlier. Within blood appeared most thyroid clonotypes that had expanded above 0.001.

This clonotype was found many times. What it binds is unknown. Trimming cost V 0 bases and J 4 bases, with 10 bases left between them. The CDR3 sequence is 15 residues long. The germline V gene has CDR1 MNHEY and CDR2 SVGAGI. Template material for amplifying TCR beta CDR3 regions consisted of RNA transcripts. An initial round of RT-PCR targeting the TCR CDR3 relied on the HTBI primer set. TCRdb analysed the multiplex PCR reads with MiXCR anew, one entry per CDR3 protein. Of some 360,000 distinct CDR3 sequences in the sample, approximately 18% are singletons; the top ten hold around 15%. Disease lasting under 3 months, a NOSPECS grade of at least 4, and a Clinical Activity Score of at least 3 were features of the ophthalmopathy patients.

The chain combines TRBV6-5 with TRBJ1-5; no reliable D call. The clonotype comes from a woman between 40 and 55 years old with Graves' ophthalmopathy. Sequencing was done on a sample of blood. The CDR3 DNA follows: TGTGCCAGCAGTTACTCGAAACAGAAAAATCAGCCCCAGCATTTT. Translation gives CASSYSKQKNQPQHF.